This TCR gamma chain was sequenced during a study of Vδ1+ human thymocytes. Study results and caveats: Thymic TRG and TRD repertoires appeared highly polyclonal.

This clone was observed a few times. What it binds is not known. The template was reverse-transcribed extracted RNA. The CDR3 regions were amplified by multiplex PCR from V-gene primers to a constant-region primer. TCRdb fed the multiplex PCR reads to CATT. The data hold tens of thousands of gamma-chain clones, with roughly 13% observed a single time. Looked up from germline, CDR1 is VTNTFY and CDR2 is YDVSTARD (reference sequence). This CDR3 spans 13 amino acids. V lost 3 bases to trimming and J lost 9 bases; unmatched junction nucleotides: 11. The receptor was isolated from a child younger than two who had congenital heart surgery. The specimen was Vdelta1+ gamma-delta thymocytes from the thymus. Subset reported: FACS-sorted CD3+ TCRalphabeta- TCRVdelta1+ TCRVdelta2- thymocytes. The chain joins TRGV3 to TRGJ1 or TRGJ2. The CDR3 region is CATWDRQDGKKLF. The CDR3 coding sequence is TGTGCCACCTGGGACCGGCAGGATGGTAAGAAACTCTTT.